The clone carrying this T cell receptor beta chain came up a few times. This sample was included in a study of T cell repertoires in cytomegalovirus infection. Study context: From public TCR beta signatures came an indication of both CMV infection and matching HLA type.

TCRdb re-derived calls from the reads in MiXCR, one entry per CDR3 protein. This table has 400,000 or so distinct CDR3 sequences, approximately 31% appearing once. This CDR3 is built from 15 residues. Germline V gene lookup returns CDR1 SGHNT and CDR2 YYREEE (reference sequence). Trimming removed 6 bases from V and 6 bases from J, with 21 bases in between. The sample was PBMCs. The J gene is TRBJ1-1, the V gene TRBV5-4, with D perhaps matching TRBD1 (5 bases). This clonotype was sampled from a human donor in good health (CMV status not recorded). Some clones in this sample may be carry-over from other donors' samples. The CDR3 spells CASKRVGAARAEAFF. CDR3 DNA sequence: TGTGCCAGCAAGAGGGTCGGGGCGGCTCGGGCTGAAGCTTTCTTT.